This T cell receptor beta chain is from a study of shared clonotypes between healthy human individuals. Germline assignment: CDR1 SNHLY and CDR2 FYNNEI. V was pared by 1 base and J by 8 bases, with 6 bases between. This CDR3 has 12 amino acids. Sequenced by immunoSEQ multiplex PCR; TCRdb stores in-frame clones only, minus some. The repertoire has some 490,000 clones, around 80% of them found once; the top ten carry 12%. The sequenced sample was PBMCs. The chain is built from TRBV2 and TRBJ1-5, with D hard to call. This clonotype originated in a woman aged 40 to 50 in good health. Some clones in this sample may be carry-over from other donors' samples. The CDR3 region is CASSEGLEPQHF. CDR3 sequence (DNA): TGTGCCAGCAGTGAAGGGTTGGAGCCCCAGCATTTT.